Below, 5 T cell receptor beta chains from the same sample are listed, as sequenced in a study of T-cell memory formation after mild COVID-19 (dated by TCRdb to about 2021). The library was made by 5' RACE. TCRdb records Illumina NovaSeq 6000 as the sequencer. TCRdb trimmed the raw reads at Q25, called clones with MiXCR and kept productive beta chains. Duplicate CDR3 protein sequences are folded into a single record with the most common DNA and genes. The sample profile shows about 82,000 distinct CDR3 sequences; less than 15% of them were found once. Of the sample, around two fifths is held by the ten largest clones. Sequencing was carried out using PBMCs or a T cell subset sorted from them (not recorded which). The receptors derive from a man between 18 and 29 years old who had mild COVID-19 (a few samples of this study predate the infection). The sample titles of this study are shuffled in the database, so cell type and time point are left out; the donor was told from shared clones.

The rearrangement uses TRBV19 and TRBJ1-1, with D hard to call. Trimming took off 6 bases at V and 1 base at J, with 9 bases between the two ends. Germline V CDR1 and CDR2: LNHDA, SQIVND (reference sequence). The CDR3 loop spans 13 amino acids. CDR3 sequence reads: CASSTTANTEAFF. DNA of the CDR3: TGTGCCAGTAGCACTACGGCGAACACTGAAGCTTTCTTT.

The chain uses TRBV25-1 and TRBJ2-3, with 8 nucleotides matching TRBD1. Germline-derived CDR1 and CDR2 are MGHDK and SYGVNS. This CDR3 is 16 amino acids long. Unmatched junction bases numbered 9, after V lost 5 bases and J lost 2 bases. CDR3 nucleotides: TGTGCCAGCAGTCAAGAAAGGACAGGGTACACAGATACGCAGTATTTT. It encodes CASSQERTGYTDTQYF.

This clonotype was observed a single time. The CDR3 DNA follows: TGTGCCTGGAGTCCTTCCTACGAGCAGTACTTC. Its translation: CAWSPSYEQYF. The chain uses TRBV30 and TRBJ2-7; D uncertain. Germline-derived CDR1 and CDR2 are GTSNPN and SVGIG (reference sequence). The CDR3 has 11 residues. The V and J ends lost 2 bases and 1 base respectively, with 3 bases between them.

This clonotype was detected a few times. The V call is TRBV21-1, the J call TRBJ1-5. TRBV21-1 is deemed a pseudogene. The CDR3 runs 11 residues. The CDR3 spells CASSPDQPQHF. CDR3 sequence (DNA): TGTGCCAGCAGCCCTGATCAGCCCCAGCATTTT.

This clonotype was counted between two and nine times. CDR3 nucleotides: TGTGCCACCAGCAGAGACCGGGGGGCGTCTCGGGAGCAGTACTTC. Residues: CATSRDRGASREQYF. V and J are TRBV15 and TRBJ2-7; perhaps TRBD2 as D (7 bases). The CDR3 runs to 15 residues. V was shortened by 0 bases and J by 7 bases, with 16 bases between the two germline ends. Germline V gene lookup returns CDR1 LNHNV and CDR2 YYDKDF (reference sequence).